Described below is a single T cell receptor (beta chain) sequence and its context. Its specificity is not known. Method: immunoSEQ multiplex PCR; TCRdb's copy keeps in-frame clones and lacks some. The table has around 31,000 clones, 82% seen once; the top ten hold roughly 2.6%. This record belongs to a study of T cells in narcolepsy. Across the whole study: Enrolled donors included narcolepsy type 1 or type 2 patients and healthy controls.

Study findings and constraints: In some patient and control memory CD4+ samples, autoreactive clones were absent. HCRT-specific and TRIB2-specific autoreactive clonotypes appeared among same-patient CSF and blood CD4+ clonotypes. Blood of same and different patients, but not healthy controls, reportedly held recurring autoreactive clonotypes.

The germline V gene encodes CDR1 MNHNS and CDR2 SASEGT. The CDR3 runs to 14 residues. With 5 bases removed from V and 5 bases from J, the gap between germline ends came to 13 bases. The sample comprised CD45RA- memory CD4+ T cells from PBMCs. The chain has TRBV6-1 and TRBJ2-1; TRBD1 might be the D (6 bases). The origin of this receptor is a human donor with narcolepsy. The chain's CDR3 is CASSSSYRDNEQFF. CDR3 in DNA: TGTGCCAGCAGTTCATCATACAGGGACAATGAGCAGTTCTTC.